This T cell receptor (beta chain) was sequenced in a study of Graves' ophthalmopathy and Graves' hyperthyroidism. The overall study: Blood was drawn at initial diagnosis, before any treatment. Overall study results and limits: Blood also held most thyroid clonotypes expanded above 0.001 frequency.

The V and J ends lost 4 bases and 8 bases, in that order; junction bases with no gene match: 4. There are 13 residues in the CDR3. Looked up from germline, CDR1 is MNHNY and CDR2 is SVGAGI (reference sequence). Fresh peripheral blood, 10 ml, was the PBMC source. Amplification from RNA transcripts yielded the TCR beta CDR3 regions. HTBI primers primed a first-round RT-PCR, and a second-round multiplex PCR followed. Each CDR3 protein is one row after TCRdb ran MiXCR on the multiplex PCR reads. The sample lists over 650,000 distinct CDR3 sequences; roughly 39% were seen once. This clonotype was seen at least ten times. Antigen specificity is unknown.

This receptor was taken from an adult man with Graves' ophthalmopathy. The genes are TRBV6-6 and TRBJ1-4; TRBD1 matches at 7 bases. Material for sequencing was peripheral blood. CDR3 protein: CASSSGQAEKLFF. DNA of the CDR3: TGTGCCAGCAGTTCTGGACAGGCCGAAAAACTGTTTTTT.